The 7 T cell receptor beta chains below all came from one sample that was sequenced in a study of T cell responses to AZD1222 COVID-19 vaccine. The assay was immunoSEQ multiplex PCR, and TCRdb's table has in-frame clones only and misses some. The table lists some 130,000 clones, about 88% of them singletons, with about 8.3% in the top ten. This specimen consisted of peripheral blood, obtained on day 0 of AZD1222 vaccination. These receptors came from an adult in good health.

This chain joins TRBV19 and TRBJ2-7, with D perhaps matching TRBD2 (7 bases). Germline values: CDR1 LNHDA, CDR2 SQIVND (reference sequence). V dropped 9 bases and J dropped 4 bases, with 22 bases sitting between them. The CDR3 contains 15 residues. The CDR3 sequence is CAREPQGLRGYEQYF. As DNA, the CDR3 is TGTGCCAGAGAGCCTCAGGGGCTGCGGGGGTACGAGCAGTACTTC.

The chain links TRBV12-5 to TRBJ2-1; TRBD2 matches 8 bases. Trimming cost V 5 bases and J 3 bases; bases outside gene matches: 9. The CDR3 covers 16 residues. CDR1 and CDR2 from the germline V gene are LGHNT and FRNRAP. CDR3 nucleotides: TGTGCTAGTGGTCCCCCCGGGACTAGTCACTACAATGAGCAGTTCTTC. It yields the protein CASGPPGTSHYNEQFF. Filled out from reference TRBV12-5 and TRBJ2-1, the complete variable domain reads DARVTQTPRHKVTEMGQEVTMRCQPILGHNTVFWYRQTMMQGLELLAYFRNRAPLDDSGMPKDRFSAEMPDATLATLKIQPSEPRDSAVYFCASGPPGTSHYNEQFFGPGTRLTVL.

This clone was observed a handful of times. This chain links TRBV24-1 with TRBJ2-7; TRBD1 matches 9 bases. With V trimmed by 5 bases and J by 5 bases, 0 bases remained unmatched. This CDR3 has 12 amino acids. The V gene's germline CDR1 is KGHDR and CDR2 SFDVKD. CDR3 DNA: TGTGCCACCAGTGGGACAGGGGACGAGCAGTACTTC. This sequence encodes CATSGTGDEQYF.

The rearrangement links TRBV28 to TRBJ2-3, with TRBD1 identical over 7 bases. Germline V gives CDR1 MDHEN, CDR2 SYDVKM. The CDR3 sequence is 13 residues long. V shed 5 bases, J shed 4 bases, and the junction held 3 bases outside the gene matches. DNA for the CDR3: TGTGCCAGCAGTACAGACAGGGCAGATACGCAGTATTTT. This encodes CASSTDRADTQYF.

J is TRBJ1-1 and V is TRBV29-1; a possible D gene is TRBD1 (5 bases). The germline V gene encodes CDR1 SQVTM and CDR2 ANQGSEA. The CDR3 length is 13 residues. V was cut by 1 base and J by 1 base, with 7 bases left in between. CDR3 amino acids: CSVEAQGNTEAFF. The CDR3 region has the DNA TGCAGCGTTGAAGCCCAGGGGAACACTGAAGCTTTCTTT.

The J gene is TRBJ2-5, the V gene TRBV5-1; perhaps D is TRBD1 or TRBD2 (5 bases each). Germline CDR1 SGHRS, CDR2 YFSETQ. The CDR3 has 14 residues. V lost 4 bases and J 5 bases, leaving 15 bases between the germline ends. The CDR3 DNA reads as TGCGCCAGCAGCGAGGGAGCGTCAGGGGAGACCCAGTACTTC. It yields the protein CASSEGASGETQYF.

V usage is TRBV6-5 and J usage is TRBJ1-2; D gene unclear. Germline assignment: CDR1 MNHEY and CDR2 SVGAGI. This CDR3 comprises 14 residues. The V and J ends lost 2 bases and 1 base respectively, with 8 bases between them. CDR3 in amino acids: CASSYVLGNYGYTF. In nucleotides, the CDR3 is TGTGCCAGCAGTTACGTACTTGGTAACTATGGCTACACCTTC.